Included here is one TCR beta chain sequence, with context. No antigen is known for it. It was cDNA, reverse transcribed from extracted RNA, that served as the sequencing template. Sequencing used immunoSEQ multiplex PCR; TCRdb keeps in-frame clones, though not all of them. Of approximately 63,000 clones listed, roughly 60% are singletons. These data originate in a study of CD8+ T cells in alopecia areata. Study summary: Tofacitinib administration to treated patients was oral, at 5 to 10 mg twice daily.

Study-wide findings and caveats: Affected scalp, especially in alopecia totalis/universalis, had a higher clonality than normal scalp did. Scalp repertoires also include resident alphabeta T cells from normal skin.

Germline lookup yields CDR1 SQVTM and CDR2 ANQGSEA. The V gene lost 4 bases and the J gene lost 5 bases, with 17 bases spanning the gap. The CDR3 is made up of 14 amino acids. In alopecia areata patients, both lesional scalp punch biopsies and peripheral blood were collected. The material was CD8+ T cells sorted from blood, obtained at week 0. This clonotype was sampled from a human donor with alopecia areata. V is TRBV29-1 and J is TRBJ2-5; TRBD1 or TRBD2 may be the D gene (5 bases each). In DNA form, the CDR3 reads TGCAGCGTTGTGCCCCGGGGCCCCGGGGAGACCCAGTACTTC. Its protein is CSVVPRGPGETQYF.